The 30 T cell receptor beta chains reported below all come from one sample, sequenced in a study of OX40 agonist ivuxolimab in advanced cancers. Only in-frame clones appear in the TCRdb table, and some are missing; sequencing was by immunoSEQ multiplex PCR. The profile shows tens of thousands of clones, roughly 88% of them singletons. The sample consisted of CD4+ or CD8+ T cells sorted from blood, taken in a trial of the OX40 agonist ivuxolimab. The receptors originated from an adult with an advanced solid tumor such as melanoma, head and neck, liver or kidney cancer.

The chain links TRBV10-1 to TRBJ2-1, with TRBD2 matching over 10 bases. The CDR3 runs 14 residues. Per the germline V gene, CDR1 is WNHNN and CDR2 is SYGVQD (reference sequence). The V and J ends lost 7 bases and 4 bases, in that order; junction bases with no gene match: 4. The CDR3 DNA reads as TGCGCCAGCATACTAGCGGGATTATACAATGAGCAGTTCTTC. Translated, it gives CASILAGLYNEQFF.

V usage is TRBV4-3 and J usage is TRBJ2-2; D unclear. CDR3 length equals 17 residues. The germline V gene encodes CDR1 LGHNA and CDR2 YSLEER. V was trimmed by 0 bases and J by 5 bases, leaving 16 bases between them. CDR3 bases: TGCGCCAGCAGCCAAGATGTCGCTTCGGGTGGGACCGGGGAGCTGTTTTTT. Its protein is CASSQDVASGGTGELFF.

The chain is built from TRBV2 and TRBJ2-7, with D maybe TRBD2 (6 bases). V shed 4 bases and J shed 2 bases, with 12 bases lying between them. The germline gives CDR1 SNHLY, CDR2 FYNNEI. CDR3 length: 14 amino acids. Here the CDR3 reads CASSAGVDTYEQYF. The CDR3, as DNA: TGTGCCAGCAGTGCGGGGGTCGATACCTACGAGCAGTACTTC.

The rearrangement uses TRBV27 and TRBJ2-7; 7 bases agree with TRBD1. The CDR3 runs 12 residues. From germline, CDR1 is MNHEY and CDR2 SMNVEV (reference sequence). This CDR3 reads CADQGVSYEQYF. CDR3 DNA: TGTGCTGACCAGGGGGTTTCCTACGAGCAGTACTTC.

The CDR3 loop reads CAIMGRATQYF. The CDR3 nucleotides read TGTGCCATAATGGGTCGGGCTACCCAGTACTTC. This rearrangement joins TRBV6-9 to TRBJ2-5, with no clear D. In germline, CDR1 is MNHGY, CDR2 SVAAGI. Between the trimmed V and J ends, which lost 10 bases and 8 bases, there was a span of 14 bases. The CDR3 covers 11 residues.

The chain joins TRBV9 to TRBJ2-3, with D unclear. CDR3 length: 14 amino acids. V lost 4 bases and J lost 2, with 11 bases in between. Germline assignment: CDR1 SGDLS and CDR2 YYNGEE. The CDR3 region is CASSRRPYTDTQYF. The CDR3 DNA is TGTGCCAGCAGCCGTCGACCATACACAGATACGCAGTATTTT.

The rearrangement links TRBV14 to TRBJ2-1; D might be TRBD1 (6 bases). The germline V and J ends were trimmed by 4 bases and 5 bases, with 12 bases remaining between them. Germline V gives CDR1 SGHDN, CDR2 FVKESK. This CDR3 comprises 14 residues. The CDR3 here is CASSRGRVHNEQFF. The CDR3 DNA sequence: TGTGCCAGCAGCCGGGGGCGGGTCCACAATGAGCAGTTCTTC.

This rearrangement joins TRBV5-6 to TRBJ2-1; 10 bases map to TRBD2. The germline V gene encodes CDR1 SGHDT and CDR2 YYEEEE. This CDR3 is 16 amino acids long. Trimming removed 4 bases from V and 9 bases from J; junction bases left unmatched: 13. CDR3 region: CASSTWTSGGAREQFF. The DNA of the CDR3 is TGTGCCAGCAGCACATGGACTAGCGGCGGAGCTCGTGAGCAGTTCTTC. Full variable domain (missing parts from reference TRBV5-6 and TRBJ2-1): DAGVTQSPTHLIKTRGQQVTLRCSPKSGHDTVSWYQQALGQGPQFIFQYYEEEERQRGNFPDRFSGHQFPNYSSELNVNALLLGDSALYLCASSTWTSGGAREQFFGPGTRLTVL.

The chain recombines TRBV28 with TRBJ2-7; D is possibly TRBD1 (5 bases). In germline, CDR1 is MDHEN, CDR2 SYDVKM. V was shortened by 2 bases and J by 0 bases, with 8 bases between the two germline ends. The CDR3 has 14 amino acids. The CDR3, as DNA: TGTGCCAGCAGTTTACAGGGTCGCTCCTACGAGCAGTACTTC. Translating it yields CASSLQGRSYEQYF.

The chain couples TRBV5-1 to TRBJ2-1, with 7 bases fitting TRBD2. Germline V gene data show CDR1 as SGHRS and CDR2 as YFSETQ. The CDR3 contains 15 residues. J lost 7 bases, V lost 0 bases, and 7 bases had no gene match. The CDR3: CASSLAAGLRNEQFF. The DNA of the CDR3 is TGCGCCAGCAGCTTGGCCGCGGGACTAAGAAATGAGCAGTTCTTC.

The V call is TRBV30, the J call TRBJ2-1; perhaps TRBD2 as D (6 bases). V was trimmed by 2 bases and J by 0 bases, leaving 11 bases between them. Looked up from germline, CDR1 is GTSNPN and CDR2 is SVGIG (reference sequence). The CDR3 consists of 15 residues. The CDR3 sequence: CAWSFGGISYNEQFF. The CDR3 coding sequence is TGTGCCTGGAGTTTTGGCGGGATCTCCTACAATGAGCAGTTCTTC.

This clone has more than one count but fewer than ten. This sequence joins TRBV7-2 and TRBJ1-6, with 7 bases that match TRBD1. CDR1 and CDR2 from the germline V gene are SGHTA and FQGNSA. V dropped 1 base and J dropped 8; count of bases not matched to a gene: 5. The CDR3 loop spans 15 amino acids. For the CDR3, the DNA is TGTGCCAGCAGCTTAGAGACAGGGATTTATTCACCCCTCCACTTT. Translation: CASSLETGIYSPLHF. The variable domain in full, completed from reference TRBV7-2 and TRBJ1-6, reads GAGVSQSPSNKVTEKGKDVELRCDPISGHTALYWYRQSLGQGLEFLIYFQGNSAPDKSGLPSDRFSAERTGGSVSTLTIQRTQQEDSAVYLCASSLETGIYSPLHFGNGTRLTVT.

The CDR3 protein is CASSFPTDYEQYF. CDR3 DNA sequence: TGTGCCAGCAGTTTCCCGACAGACTACGAGCAGTACTTC. The chain employs TRBV28 and TRBJ2-7; D possibly corresponds to TRBD1 (5 bases). The CDR3 is 13 residues long. V lost 3 bases and J lost 3, with 9 bases in between. In germline, CDR1 is MDHEN, CDR2 SYDVKM.

In this sample, this clone turned up once. The chain has TRBV4-3 and TRBJ1-3; D perhaps matches TRBD1 (6 bases). Germline loops: CDR1 LGHNA, CDR2 YSLEER. V was trimmed by 4 bases and J by 0 bases, leaving 10 bases between them. CDR3 size: 15 residues. This CDR3 reads CASSREGGSGNTIYF. For the CDR3, the DNA is TGCGCCAGCAGCCGTGAAGGGGGCTCTGGAAACACCATATATTTT.

The chain uses TRBV7-2 and TRBJ1-2; a weak D match, TRBD1 (5 bases). Germline CDR1 is SGHTA and CDR2 is FQGNSA. The CDR3 length is 15 residues. V lost 3 bases and J lost 2, with 13 bases in between. CDR3 nucleotide sequence: TGTGCCAGCAGCTTTTCCGGGACGGACAACTATGGCTACACCTTC. It codes for CASSFSGTDNYGYTF.

This clone was seen only once. The rearrangement links TRBV10-2 to TRBJ1-4, with unresolved D. Trimming removed 7 bases from V and 0 bases from J, with 6 bases in between. This CDR3 region has 13 residues. Germline assignment: CDR1 WSHSY and CDR2 SAAADI. The CDR3 DNA follows: TGCGCCAGCAAAGTTGCAACTAATGAAAAACTGTTTTTT. Its protein product is CASKVATNEKLFF.

V and J are TRBV12-5 and TRBJ2-7; 7 bases are shared with TRBD2. V shed 8 bases, J shed 2 bases, and the junction held 9 bases outside the gene matches. Germline CDR1 and CDR2: LGHNT and FRNRAP. The CDR3 has 14 residues. As DNA, the CDR3 is TGTGCTAGTTCTTTGGGAGGGGTTACCTACGAGCAGTACTTC. As protein: CASSLGGVTYEQYF.

This chain links TRBV5-8 with TRBJ1-1; D ambiguous. CDR1 is SGHTS and CDR2 is YDEGEE in the germline V gene. V was clipped by 4 bases and J by 1 base, with 14 bases between them. CDR3 length equals 15 residues. The CDR3 is CASSPRRVWNTEAFF. The CDR3 bases are TGTGCCAGCAGCCCCCGTAGAGTTTGGAACACTGAAGCTTTCTTT.

CDR3 amino acids: CASSLSLSVGGALHF. CDR3 in DNA: TGTGCCAGCAGTTTATCATTGTCCGTCGGTGGGGCCCTCCACTTT. The chain joins TRBV28 to TRBJ1-6, with D unresolved. The V end was cut by 1 base, the J end by 14 bases, with 18 bases between. CDR1 is MDHEN and CDR2 is SYDVKM in the germline V gene. This CDR3 is built from 15 residues.

This chain joins TRBV4-1 and TRBJ1-5; D uncertain. CDR1 and CDR2 (germline): MGHRA, YSYEKL. The ends were cut back, 0 bases at V and 4 bases at J, with 16 bases in the middle. This CDR3 comprises 17 residues. In nucleotides, the CDR3 is TGCGCCAGCAGCCAAGAGGAGCTGCCTCCAGCTAATCAGCCCCAGCATTTT. Its protein is CASSQEELPPANQPQHF.

This rearrangement joins TRBV19 to TRBJ2-7, with D perhaps being TRBD1 or TRBD2 (5 bases each). Germline V gives CDR1 LNHDA, CDR2 SQIVND (reference sequence). V lost 1 base and J lost 2, with 15 bases in between. CDR3 length equals 16 residues. The CDR3 spells CASSIGLRDDPYEQYF. CDR3 DNA: TGTGCCAGTAGTATAGGCCTCCGGGACGATCCCTACGAGCAGTACTTC. The complete variable domain, with remaining parts taken from reference TRBV19 and TRBJ2-7, reads DGGITQSPKYLFRKEGQNVTLSCEQNLNHDAMYWYRQDPGQGLRLIYYSQIVNDFQKGDIAEGYSVSREKKESFPLTVTSAQKNPTAFYLCASSIGLRDDPYEQYFGPGTRLTVT.

The rearrangement links TRBV2 to TRBJ2-3; D gene unclear. V lost 4 bases, J lost 1 base, and 12 bases lay in between. The CDR3 is made up of 15 amino acids. Germline loops: CDR1 SNHLY, CDR2 FYNNEI. CDR3 DNA sequence: TGTGCCAGCAGTGCTACACAAAGTGGCACAGATACGCAGTATTTT. As protein: CASSATQSGTDTQYF. Drawing the rest from reference TRBV2 and TRBJ2-3, the complete variable domain is EPEVTQTPSHQVTQMGQEVILRCVPISNHLYFYWYRQILGQKVEFLVSFYNNEISEKSEIFDDQFSVERPDGSNFTLKIRSTKLEDSAMYFCASSATQSGTDTQYFGPGTRLTVL.

This sequence joins TRBV7-9 and TRBJ2-7, with 11 bases identical to TRBD2. Germline V gene lookup returns CDR1 SEHNR and CDR2 FQNEAQ (reference sequence). The CDR3 extends over 15 amino acids. J gave up 2 bases and V 4 bases, and 4 bases lay outside the gene matches. CDR3 DNA sequence: TGTGCCAGCAGCTCGGGACTAGCGGACACCTACGAGCAGTACTTC. It is translated as CASSSGLADTYEQYF.

The chain uses TRBV11-2 and TRBJ2-2; D not certain. V lost 5 bases and J 4 bases, leaving 11 bases between the germline ends. The CDR3 spans 14 residues. From germline, CDR1 is SGHAT and CDR2 FQNNGV. CDR3 DNA: TGTGCCAGCAGCGCCCACCGCCTCACCGGGGAGCTGTTTTTT. Residues: CASSAHRLTGELFF.

In DNA, the CDR3 is TGTGCCAGTACCGGGTCTCACCTCTTGAGCTCCTACGAGCAGTACTTC. Encoded protein: CASTGSHLLSSYEQYF. The chain employs TRBV2 and TRBJ2-7; D remains ambiguous. The V end was cut by 9 bases, the J end by 0 bases, with 21 bases between. The CDR3 spans 16 residues. The germline CDR1 and CDR2 sequences are SNHLY and FYNNEI.

This chain links TRBV11-2 with TRBJ2-1; 11 bases agree with TRBD2. Trimming at V came to 5 bases and at J to 4 bases, leaving 4 bases not matched to a gene. CDR1 is SGHAT, CDR2 FQNNGV, per germline. CDR3 size: 15 residues. The CDR3 DNA sequence: TGTGCCAGCAGCCCTGGGACTAGCGGATACAATGAGCAGTTCTTC. This sequence encodes CASSPGTSGYNEQFF.

This chain joins TRBV28 and TRBJ1-2; D ambiguous. The V end was cut by 4 bases, the J end by 0 bases, with 9 bases between. The germline V gene has CDR1 MDHEN and CDR2 SYDVKM. The CDR3 contains 14 residues. In DNA, the CDR3 is TGTGCCAGCAGTTCCCGCCTTTCTAACTATGGCTACACCTTC. Protein sequence: CASSSRLSNYGYTF.

This clone was observed a handful of times. The chain links TRBV5-1 to TRBJ1-4; weak D call: TRBD1 (6 bases). From germline, CDR1 is SGHRS and CDR2 YFSETQ. This CDR3 region has 15 residues. V was cut by 4 bases and J by 3 bases, with 13 bases left in between. CDR3 residues: CASSVNRAPNEKLFF. The CDR3 DNA reads TGCGCCAGCAGCGTAAACAGGGCACCTAATGAAAAACTGTTTTTT.

CDR3 bases: TGTGCCAGCAGTGCGAGTGGGACAGGGTATACTGAAAAACTGTTTTTT. Translating gives CASSASGTGYTEKLFF. V usage is TRBV2 and J usage is TRBJ1-4; 9 nucleotides align to TRBD1. CDR3 length: 16 amino acids. Losses at the gene ends were 4 bases for V and 7 bases for J; bases not matched to a gene: 10. Germline V CDR1 and CDR2: SNHLY, FYNNEI.

The rearrangement joins TRBV28 to TRBJ2-7; TRBD1 might be the D (5 bases). Germline-derived CDR1 and CDR2 are MDHEN and SYDVKM. The ends were cut back, 5 bases at V and 5 bases at J, with 22 bases in the middle. The CDR3 contains 16 residues. CDR3 bases: TGTGCCAGCAGTCCCCCCACGGCAGGGCCCCGAAACGAGCAGTACTTC. It encodes CASSPPTAGPRNEQYF. The variable domain in full, completed from reference TRBV28 and TRBJ2-7, reads DVKVTQSSRYLVKRTGEKVFLECVQDMDHENMFWYRQDPGLGLRLIYFSYDVKMKEKGDIPEGYSVSREKKERFSLILESASTNQTSMYLCASSPPTAGPRNEQYFGPGTRLTVT.